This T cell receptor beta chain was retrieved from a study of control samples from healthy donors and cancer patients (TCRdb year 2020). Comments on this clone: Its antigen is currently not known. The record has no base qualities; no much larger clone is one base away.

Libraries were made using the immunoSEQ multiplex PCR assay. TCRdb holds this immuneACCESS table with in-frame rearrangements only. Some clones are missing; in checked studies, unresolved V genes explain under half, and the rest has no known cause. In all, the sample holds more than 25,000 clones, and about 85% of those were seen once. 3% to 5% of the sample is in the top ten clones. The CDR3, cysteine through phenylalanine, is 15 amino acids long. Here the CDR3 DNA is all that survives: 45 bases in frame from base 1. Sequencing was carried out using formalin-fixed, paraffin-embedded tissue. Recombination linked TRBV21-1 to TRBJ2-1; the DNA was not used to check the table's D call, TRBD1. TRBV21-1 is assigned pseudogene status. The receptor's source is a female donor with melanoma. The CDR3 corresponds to CASIQWGTQYNEQFF. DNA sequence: TGTGCCAGCATCCAATGGGGGACACAGTACAATGAGCAGTTCTTC.